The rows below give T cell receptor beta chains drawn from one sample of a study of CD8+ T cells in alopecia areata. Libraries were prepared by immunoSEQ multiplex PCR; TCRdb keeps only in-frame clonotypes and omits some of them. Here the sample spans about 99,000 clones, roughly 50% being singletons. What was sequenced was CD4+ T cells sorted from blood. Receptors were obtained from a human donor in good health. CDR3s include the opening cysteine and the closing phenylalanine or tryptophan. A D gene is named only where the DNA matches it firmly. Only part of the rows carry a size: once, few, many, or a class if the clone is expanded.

cdr3_nt: TGTGCCACCAGCAGAGATGGGCAAGCGGGGGGACACATTCAGTACTTC
cdr3_aa: CATSRDGQAGGHIQYF
cdr3_length: 16
v_call: TRBV15
d_call: TRBD2
clone_size: NA
j_call: TRBJ2-4

cdr3_nt: TGTGCCAGCAGTCCGCGTCGGGGACCGAACTACAATGAGCAGTTCTTC
cdr3_aa: CASSPRRGPNYNEQFF
cdr3_length: 16
v_call: TRBV27
d_call: NA
clone_size: NA
j_call: TRBJ2-1

cdr3_nt: TGCGCCAGCAGCTTGGGACAGGGAGGTGGCTACACCTTC
cdr3_aa: CASSLGQGGGYTF
cdr3_length: 13
v_call: TRBV5-1
d_call: TRBD1
clone_size: NA
j_call: TRBJ1-2

cdr3_nt: TGTGCCAGCAGCCACCTTTCAATGGGAGGGGGTAACAATGAGCAGTTCTTC
cdr3_aa: CASSHLSMGGGNNEQFF
cdr3_length: 17
v_call: TRBV9
d_call: NA
clone_size: NA
j_call: TRBJ2-1

cdr3_nt: TGCAGCGTTGAACAAAGCAGGGCGCCGCAGTATTTT
cdr3_aa: CSVEQSRAPQYF
cdr3_length: 12
v_call: TRBV29-1
d_call: NA
clone_size: few
j_call: TRBJ2-3

cdr3_nt: TGTGCCTGGCGGGCAGGGCAAGGGTCTTTCTCCGAGCAGTACTTC
cdr3_aa: CAWRAGQGSFSEQYF
cdr3_length: 15
v_call: TRBV30
d_call: NA
clone_size: NA
j_call: TRBJ2-7

cdr3_nt: TGCAGCGTTGTGAGGCAGGGAGGAGCAGATACGCAGTATTTT
cdr3_aa: CSVVRQGGADTQYF
cdr3_length: 14
v_call: TRBV29-1
d_call: NA
clone_size: NA
j_call: TRBJ2-3

cdr3_nt: TGTGCCAGCAGCCCAATGCCGGGTCGGTTCAATGAGCAGTTCTTC
cdr3_aa: CASSPMPGRFNEQFF
cdr3_length: 15
v_call: TRBV7-2
d_call: NA
clone_size: few
j_call: TRBJ2-1

cdr3_nt: TGTGCCAGCAGCTTGGGGACAGGCCCTACCTACGAGCAGTACTTC
cdr3_aa: CASSLGTGPTYEQYF
cdr3_length: 15
v_call: TRBV11-2
d_call: TRBD1
clone_size: NA
j_call: TRBJ2-7

cdr3_nt: TGCAGCGTGGGACAGTCCTACGAGCAGTACTTC
cdr3_aa: CSVGQSYEQYF
cdr3_length: 11
v_call: TRBV29-1
d_call: TRBD1
clone_size: NA
j_call: TRBJ2-7

cdr3_nt: TGCGCCAGCAAACAGGAAGATAGCTCCTACGAGCAGTACTTC
cdr3_aa: CASKQEDSSYEQYF
cdr3_length: 14
v_call: TRBV5-1
d_call: NA
clone_size: few
j_call: TRBJ2-7

cdr3_nt: TGTGCCTGGTGGACAGGGCCCCCCTACGAGCAGTACTTC
cdr3_aa: CAWWTGPPYEQYF
cdr3_length: 13
v_call: TRBV30
d_call: TRBD1
clone_size: NA
j_call: TRBJ2-7

cdr3_nt: TGCAGCGTTGAAGGCCCCGCGGGGCCTTATGGCTACACCTTC
cdr3_aa: CSVEGPAGPYGYTF
cdr3_length: 14
v_call: TRBV29-1
d_call: NA
clone_size: NA
j_call: TRBJ1-2

cdr3_nt: TGTGCCAGCAGCGCCGAGTTTTCACCCCTCCACTTT
cdr3_aa: CASSAEFSPLHF
cdr3_length: 12
v_call: TRBV7-9
d_call: NA
clone_size: NA
j_call: TRBJ1-6

cdr3_nt: TGTGCCAGCCTCCGACAGGACCTCTACAATGAGCAGTTCTTC
cdr3_aa: CASLRQDLYNEQFF
cdr3_length: 14
v_call: TRBV2
d_call: NA
clone_size: few
j_call: TRBJ2-1

cdr3_nt: TGTGCCAGCAGTATTGAGGGCCAGGCCACGACCTACGAGCAGTACTTC
cdr3_aa: CASSIEGQATTYEQYF
cdr3_length: 16
v_call: TRBV25-1
d_call: NA
clone_size: few
j_call: TRBJ2-7

cdr3_nt: TGTGCCAGCAGCCAGGGCAGGGGAGATTATGGCTACACCTTC
cdr3_aa: CASSQGRGDYGYTF
cdr3_length: 14
v_call: TRBV5-4
d_call: NA
clone_size: NA
j_call: TRBJ1-2

cdr3_nt: TGTGCCAGCAGCCAAGATTGGGTGAATTTGGAAAGGAGTCGGGAGACCCAGTACTTC
cdr3_aa: CASSQDWVNLERSRETQYF
cdr3_length: 19
v_call: TRBV4-2
d_call: NA
clone_size: NA
j_call: TRBJ2-5

cdr3_nt: TGCGCCAGCAGCCCGGGGGTAGGGGGCGTCACTGAAGCTTTCTTT
cdr3_aa: CASSPGVGGVTEAFF
cdr3_length: 15
v_call: TRBV5-1
d_call: TRBD1
clone_size: few
j_call: TRBJ1-1

cdr3_nt: TGTGCCAGCAGTGAATTAAACAGGGGGAAGACTGAAGCTTTCTTT
cdr3_aa: CASSELNRGKTEAFF
cdr3_length: 15
v_call: TRBV25-1
d_call: TRBD1
clone_size: NA
j_call: TRBJ1-1

cdr3_nt: TGTGCCAGCCAGATGGACAGCACAGATACGCAGTATTTT
cdr3_aa: CASQMDSTDTQYF
cdr3_length: 13
v_call: TRBV6-5
d_call: NA
clone_size: NA
j_call: TRBJ2-3

cdr3_nt: TGTGCCAGCAGCGCTCTTAACAGGGAGGCCGGGGAGCTGTTTTTT
cdr3_aa: CASSALNREAGELFF
cdr3_length: 15
v_call: TRBV9
d_call: NA
clone_size: NA
j_call: TRBJ2-2

cdr3_nt: TGTGCCATCGGTGGCAGGGCTGAGCAGCCCCAGCATTTT
cdr3_aa: CAIGGRAEQPQHF
cdr3_length: 13
v_call: TRBV10-3
d_call: NA
clone_size: medium-sized
j_call: TRBJ1-5

cdr3_nt: TGCAGCGAGGGGGGTCCTAGCACAGATACGCAGTATTTT
cdr3_aa: CSEGGPSTDTQYF
cdr3_length: 13
v_call: TRBV29-1
d_call: NA
clone_size: few
j_call: TRBJ2-3

cdr3_nt: TGTGCCAGCTCACCGGTGGCAGCCGGGGAGCTGTTTTTT
cdr3_aa: CASSPVAAGELFF
cdr3_length: 13
v_call: TRBV18
d_call: NA
clone_size: NA
j_call: TRBJ2-2

cdr3_nt: TGTGCCAGCAGCGTAGGACTAGCGGGGCCCAACCAAGAGACCCAGTACTTC
cdr3_aa: CASSVGLAGPNQETQYF
cdr3_length: 17
v_call: TRBV9
d_call: TRBD2
clone_size: NA
j_call: TRBJ2-5

cdr3_nt: TGCGCCAGCAGCTCCAGGGGGACCCAGTACTTC
cdr3_aa: CASSSRGTQYF
cdr3_length: 11
v_call: TRBV5-1
d_call: NA
clone_size: NA
j_call: TRBJ2-5

cdr3_nt: TGTGCCAGCAGTTTACTGGGCAGGCCCAAAAACATTCAGTACTTC
cdr3_aa: CASSLLGRPKNIQYF
cdr3_length: 15
v_call: TRBV28
d_call: NA
clone_size: NA
j_call: TRBJ2-4

cdr3_nt: TGTGCCTGGAGTGGATCCGGGGGCACCCTCCACTTT
cdr3_aa: CAWSGSGGTLHF
cdr3_length: 12
v_call: TRBV30
d_call: NA
clone_size: NA
j_call: TRBJ1-6

cdr3_nt: TGTGCCAGCAGCCAGGCAGGGGGCTGGTACGAGCAGTACTTC
cdr3_aa: CASSQAGGWYEQYF
cdr3_length: 14
v_call: TRBV14
d_call: TRBD1
clone_size: NA
j_call: TRBJ2-7

cdr3_nt: TGTGCCAGCAGCTTAGCTCAGGGGTTGTCGAATGGTGACATTCAGTACTTC
cdr3_aa: CASSLAQGLSNGDIQYF
cdr3_length: 17
v_call: TRBV7-2
d_call: NA
clone_size: NA
j_call: TRBJ2-4

cdr3_nt: TGTGCCACCCCACGGGACAGCAGCACAGATACGCAGTATTTT
cdr3_aa: CATPRDSSTDTQYF
cdr3_length: 14
v_call: TRBV2
d_call: TRBD1
clone_size: many
j_call: TRBJ2-3

cdr3_nt: TGCAGCGGATCACAGGGGGCCGCAGATACGCAGTATTTT
cdr3_aa: CSGSQGAADTQYF
cdr3_length: 13
v_call: TRBV29-1
d_call: TRBD1
clone_size: NA
j_call: TRBJ2-3

cdr3_nt: TGCGCCAGCAGCTTGATGGGGACTTACTCCTACGAGCAGTACTTC
cdr3_aa: CASSLMGTYSYEQYF
cdr3_length: 15
v_call: TRBV5-1
d_call: NA
clone_size: once
j_call: TRBJ2-7

cdr3_nt: TGTGCCAGCAGTGAGTTAGGGGGAATCGAGCAGTACTTC
cdr3_aa: CASSELGGIEQYF
cdr3_length: 13
v_call: TRBV6-1
d_call: NA
clone_size: NA
j_call: TRBJ2-7

cdr3_nt: TGCGCCAGCAGCCCGGGACTAGCGGGGAGACAAGAGACCCAGTACTTC
cdr3_aa: CASSPGLAGRQETQYF
cdr3_length: 16
v_call: TRBV5-1
d_call: TRBD2
clone_size: NA
j_call: TRBJ2-5

cdr3_nt: TGTGCCAGCAGCCTGCTCAATCAGCCCCAGCATTTT
cdr3_aa: CASSLLNQPQHF
cdr3_length: 12
v_call: TRBV7-2
d_call: NA
clone_size: once
j_call: TRBJ1-5

cdr3_nt: TGTGCCAGCAGCTCGACAGGCGGAGGGCCCCAGCATTTT
cdr3_aa: CASSSTGGGPQHF
cdr3_length: 13
v_call: TRBV7-3
d_call: NA
clone_size: NA
j_call: TRBJ1-5

cdr3_nt: TGTGCCGTTCGGACCTCCTCTGGAAACACCATATATTTT
cdr3_aa: CAVRTSSGNTIYF
cdr3_length: 13
v_call: TRBV10-3
d_call: NA
clone_size: NA
j_call: TRBJ1-3

cdr3_nt: TGTGCCAGCAGTATTCAGGGGGCTGATGGCTACACCTTC
cdr3_aa: CASSIQGADGYTF
cdr3_length: 13
v_call: TRBV5-6
d_call: TRBD1
clone_size: few
j_call: TRBJ1-2

cdr3_nt: TGCAGCGTTCGGGGTGGCACAGATACGCAGTATTTT
cdr3_aa: CSVRGGTDTQYF
cdr3_length: 12
v_call: TRBV29-1
d_call: NA
clone_size: few
j_call: TRBJ2-3

cdr3_nt: TGTGCCTGGAGTACGGGCCCCTACGAGCAGTACTTC
cdr3_aa: CAWSTGPYEQYF
cdr3_length: 12
v_call: TRBV30
d_call: NA
clone_size: NA
j_call: TRBJ2-7

cdr3_nt: TGTGCCAGCAGCTTAGGTACAGGGGTGCGAAGTCAGCCCCAGCATTTT
cdr3_aa: CASSLGTGVRSQPQHF
cdr3_length: 16
v_call: TRBV7-6
d_call: TRBD1
clone_size: few
j_call: TRBJ1-5

cdr3_nt: TGTGCCAGCAGCCAAGAGGGGGCTAGCGGGGGCGATGAGCAGTTCTTC
cdr3_aa: CASSQEGASGGDEQFF
cdr3_length: 16
v_call: TRBV4-2
d_call: TRBD2
clone_size: few
j_call: TRBJ2-1

cdr3_nt: TGCGCCAGCAGCTTGGGGGTCCCAGCGGGAGTCTACAATGAGCAGTTCTTC
cdr3_aa: CASSLGVPAGVYNEQFF
cdr3_length: 17
v_call: TRBV5-1
d_call: TRBD2
clone_size: few
j_call: TRBJ2-1

cdr3_nt: TGTGCCAGCAGCGCCCCAGGTTACTCTGGGGCCAACGTCCTGACTTTC
cdr3_aa: CASSAPGYSGANVLTF
cdr3_length: 16
v_call: TRBV7-2
d_call: NA
clone_size: NA
j_call: TRBJ2-6